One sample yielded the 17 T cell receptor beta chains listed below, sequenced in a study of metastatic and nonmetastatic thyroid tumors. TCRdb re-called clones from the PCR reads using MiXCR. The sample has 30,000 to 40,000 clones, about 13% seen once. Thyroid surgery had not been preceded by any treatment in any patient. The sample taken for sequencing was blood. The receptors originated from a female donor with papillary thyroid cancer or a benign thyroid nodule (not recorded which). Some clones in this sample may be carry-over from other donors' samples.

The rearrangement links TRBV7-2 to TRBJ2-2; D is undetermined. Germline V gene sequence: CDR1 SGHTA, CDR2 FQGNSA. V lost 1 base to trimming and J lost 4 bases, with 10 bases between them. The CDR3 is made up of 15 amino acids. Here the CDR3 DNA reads TGTGCCAGCAGCTTAGGCCGGGTTTCCACCGGGGAGCTGTTTTTT. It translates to CASSLGRVSTGELFF.

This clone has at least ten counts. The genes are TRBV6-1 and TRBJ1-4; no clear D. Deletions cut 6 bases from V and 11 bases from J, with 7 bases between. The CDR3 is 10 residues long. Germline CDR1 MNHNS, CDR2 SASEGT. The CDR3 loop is CASRTSKLFF. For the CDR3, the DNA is TGTGCCAGCAGGACATCGAAACTGTTTTTT.

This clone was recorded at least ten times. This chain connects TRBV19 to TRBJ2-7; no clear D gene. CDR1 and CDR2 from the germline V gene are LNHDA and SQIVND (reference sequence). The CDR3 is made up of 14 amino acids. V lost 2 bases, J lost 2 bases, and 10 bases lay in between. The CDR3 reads CASSISSATYEQYF. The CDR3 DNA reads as TGTGCCAGTAGTATAAGCTCGGCTACCTACGAGCAGTACTTC.

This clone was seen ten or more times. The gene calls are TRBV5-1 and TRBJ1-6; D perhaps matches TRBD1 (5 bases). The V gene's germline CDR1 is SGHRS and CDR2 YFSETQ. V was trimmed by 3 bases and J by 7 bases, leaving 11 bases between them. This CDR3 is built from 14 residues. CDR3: CASSSGLVNSPLHF. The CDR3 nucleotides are TGCGCCAGCAGCTCAGGGCTGGTCAATTCACCCCTCCACTTT.

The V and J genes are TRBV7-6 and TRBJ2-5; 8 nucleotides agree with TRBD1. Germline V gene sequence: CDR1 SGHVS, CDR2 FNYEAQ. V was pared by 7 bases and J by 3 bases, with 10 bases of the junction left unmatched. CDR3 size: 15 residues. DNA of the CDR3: TGTGCCAGCACCCCTACGGGACAGGTGGAAGAGACCCAGTACTTC. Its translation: CASTPTGQVEETQYF.

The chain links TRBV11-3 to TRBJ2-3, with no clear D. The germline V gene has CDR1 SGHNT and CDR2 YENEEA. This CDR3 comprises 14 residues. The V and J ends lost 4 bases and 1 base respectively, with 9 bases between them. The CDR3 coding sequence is TGTGCCAGCAGCTATCGGTTTCGCACAGATACGCAGTATTTT. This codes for CASSYRFRTDTQYF.

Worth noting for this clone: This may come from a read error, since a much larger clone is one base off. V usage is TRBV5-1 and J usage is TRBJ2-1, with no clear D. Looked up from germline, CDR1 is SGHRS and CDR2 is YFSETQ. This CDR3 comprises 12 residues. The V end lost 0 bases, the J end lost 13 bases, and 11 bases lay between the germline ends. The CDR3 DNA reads TGCGCCAGCAGCTTGGAGATCGGTGATCAGTTCTTC. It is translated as CASSLEIGDQFF.

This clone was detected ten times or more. The DNA of the CDR3 is TGTGCCAGCAGTTATACCGGGGGAAAAGAGCCCCAGCATTTT. Translation: CASSYTGGKEPQHF. The chain recombines TRBV27 with TRBJ1-5; D may be TRBD1 (5 bases). The CDR3 length is 14 residues. Germline V gene data show CDR1 as MNHEY and CDR2 as SMNVEV (reference sequence). V lost 4 bases and J 8 bases, leaving 15 bases between the germline ends.

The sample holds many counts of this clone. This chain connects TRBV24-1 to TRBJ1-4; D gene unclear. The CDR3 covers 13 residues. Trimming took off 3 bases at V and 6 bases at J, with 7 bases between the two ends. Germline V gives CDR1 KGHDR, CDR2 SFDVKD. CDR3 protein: CATSDAYDEKLFF. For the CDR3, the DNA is TGTGCCACCAGTGATGCATATGATGAAAAACTGTTTTTT.

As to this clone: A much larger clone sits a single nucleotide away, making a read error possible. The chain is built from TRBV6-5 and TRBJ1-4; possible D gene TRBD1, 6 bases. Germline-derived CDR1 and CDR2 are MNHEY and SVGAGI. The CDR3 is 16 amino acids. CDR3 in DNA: TGTGCCAGCAGCTATGAACCCGGACAGATTAATGAAAAACTGGTTTTT. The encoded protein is CASSYEPGQINEKLVF.

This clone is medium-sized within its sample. The CDR3 region is CASSYLAPGGAGTGELFF. In DNA form, the CDR3 reads TGTGCCAGCAGTTACCTCGCCCCAGGGGGCGCCGGGACCGGGGAGCTGTTTTTT. The chain links TRBV6-5 to TRBJ2-2; 8 nucleotides line up with TRBD1. Germline loops: CDR1 MNHEY, CDR2 SVGAGI. V was clipped by 2 bases and J by 5 bases; unmatched bases: 13. The CDR3 sequence is 18 residues long.

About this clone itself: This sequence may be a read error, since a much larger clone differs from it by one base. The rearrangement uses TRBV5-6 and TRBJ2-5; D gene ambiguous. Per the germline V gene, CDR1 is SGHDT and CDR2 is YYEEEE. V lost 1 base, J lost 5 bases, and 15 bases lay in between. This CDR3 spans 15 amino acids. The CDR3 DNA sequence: TGTGCCAGCAGCTTGTCCCTGGGCCCGAGGGAGACCCAGTACTTC. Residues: CASSLSLGPRETQYF.

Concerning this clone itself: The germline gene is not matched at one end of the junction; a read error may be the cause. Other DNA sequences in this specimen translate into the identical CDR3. The chain's CDR3 is CASSQGQHSTDTQYF. CDR3 DNA: TGTGCCAGCAGCCAAGGACAGCATAGCACAGATACGCAATATTTT. V and J are TRBV14 and TRBJ2-3, with D possibly matching TRBD1 (5 bases). CDR3 length: 15 residues. CDR1 and CDR2 from the germline V gene are SGHDN and FVKESK.

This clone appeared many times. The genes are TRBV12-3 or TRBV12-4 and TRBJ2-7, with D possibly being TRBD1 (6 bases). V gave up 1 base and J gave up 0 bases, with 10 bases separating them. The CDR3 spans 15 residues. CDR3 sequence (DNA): TGTGCCAGCAGTTTAGGACAGGCCTTCTCCTACGAGCAGTACTTC. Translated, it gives CASSLGQAFSYEQYF.

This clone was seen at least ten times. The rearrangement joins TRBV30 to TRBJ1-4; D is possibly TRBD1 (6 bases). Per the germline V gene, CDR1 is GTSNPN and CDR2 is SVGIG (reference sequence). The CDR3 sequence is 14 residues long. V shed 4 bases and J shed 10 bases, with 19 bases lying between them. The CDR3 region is CAWTDDRLPGKLFF. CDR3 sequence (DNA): TGTGCCTGGACCGACGACAGGCTACCTGGAAAACTGTTTTTT.

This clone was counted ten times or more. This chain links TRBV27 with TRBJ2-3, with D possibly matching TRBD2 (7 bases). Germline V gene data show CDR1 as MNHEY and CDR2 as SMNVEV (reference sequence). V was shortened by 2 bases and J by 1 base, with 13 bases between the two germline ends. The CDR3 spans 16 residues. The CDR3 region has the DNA TGTGCCAGCAGTTTAAGAAGGGGGGGCCGCACAGATACGCAGTATTTT. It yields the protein CASSLRRGGRTDTQYF.

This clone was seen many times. The CDR3 spells CASNSPGVREQFF. CDR3 nucleotide sequence: TGTGCCAGCAACTCCCCGGGGGTGAGGGAGCAGTTCTTC. This sequence joins TRBV11-2 and TRBJ2-1; the D gene is possibly TRBD2 (6 bases). The CDR3 runs to 13 residues. CDR1 SGHAT and CDR2 FQNNGV come from the germline V gene. Trimming left V 7 bases short and J 10 bases short, with 17 bases between.